The 12 T cell receptor beta chains given below trace back to one sample, sequenced in a study of response to subunit inactivated influenza vaccine. In TCRdb, the RT-PCR reads were re-called with MiXCR into one record per CDR3 protein. The sample carries around 570,000 distinct CDR3 sequences, approximately 10% recorded once. The sample was also linked to a second study, of T cells expressing NK-cell markers. This second study notes: The TCR beta cDNA came from 5'RACE template switching with UMIs.

Sequencing was performed on PBMCs from blood, taken on the day of vaccination. These TCRs come from a man in his forties or fifties who received an inactivated influenza vaccine.

The chain employs TRBV20-1 and TRBJ1-5, with 7 bases aligning to TRBD1. The length of the CDR3 is 14 residues. Germline lookup yields CDR1 DFQATT and CDR2 SNEGSKA (reference sequence). After removal of 6 bases from V and 4 bases from J, the junction contained 9 bases not matched to a gene. CDR3 DNA: TGCAGTGCGGAGACCGGGACAGCTAATCAGCCCCAGCATTTT. Translated: CSAETGTANQPQHF.

This clonotype was seen more than once but under ten times. This chain links TRBV20-1 with TRBJ2-1; 8 nucleotides line up with TRBD2. The CDR3 length is 18 residues. Germline CDR1 DFQATT, CDR2 SNEGSKA (reference sequence). V lost 1 base and J lost 2; bases outside the gene matches: 13. CDR3 in DNA: TGCAGTGCTAGAGTGGCTAGCGGGCGGCCGATGGCCTACAATGAGCAGTTCTTC. It encodes CSARVASGRPMAYNEQFF.

This clonotype came up a few times. The chain uses TRBV12-3 or TRBV12-4 and TRBJ2-5, with 7 bases lining up with TRBD2. The CDR3 loop spans 15 amino acids. Losses at the gene ends were 5 bases for V and 3 bases for J; bases not matched to a gene: 9. CDR3 region: CASSPQSSGKETQYF. CDR3 DNA sequence: TGTGCCAGCAGTCCACAGTCTAGCGGAAAAGAGACCCAGTACTTC.

This clonotype has a handful of counts. The chain recombines TRBV5-5 with TRBJ1-3; tentative D call: TRBD1 (6 bases). Trimming took off 3 bases at V and 4 bases at J, with 14 bases between the two ends. Germline values: CDR1 SGHKS, CDR2 YYEKEE (reference sequence). CDR3 length equals 15 residues. Written as DNA, the CDR3 is TGTGCCAGCAGCTACCAACAGGGATACGGAAACACCATATATTTT. It yields the protein CASSYQQGYGNTIYF.

This clonotype was detected a few times. The chain is built from TRBV7-9 and TRBJ2-7; no firm D call. The CDR3 contains 13 residues. Germline assignment: CDR1 SEHNR and CDR2 FQNEAQ (reference sequence). Trimming took 1 base from V and 1 from J, leaving 5 bases between them. The CDR3 region has the DNA TGTGCCAGCAGCTTAGAACAGTCCTACGAGCAGTACTTC. Encoded protein: CASSLEQSYEQYF.

The V and J genes are TRBV12-3 or TRBV12-4 and TRBJ2-2; D uncertain. This CDR3 contains 17 residues. V was shortened by 6 bases and J by 0 bases, with 17 bases between the two germline ends. In DNA form, the CDR3 reads TGTGCCAGCAGCAAACCCACCCCTCAATCGAACACCGGGGAGCTGTTTTTT. Amino acid sequence: CASSKPTPQSNTGELFF.

The table lists this clonotype with a few counts. This rearrangement joins TRBV7-2 to TRBJ1-2; the match to TRBD1 covers 8 bases. Germline loops: CDR1 SGHTA, CDR2 FQGNSA. The CDR3 runs to 16 residues. The J segment lost 8 bases and the V segment lost 2 bases, leaving 13 bases of the junction unmatched. CDR3 DNA: TGTGCCAGCAGCTTATTGGGACAGGCTTCTTCCTCCGGCTACACCTTC. Translated, it gives CASSLLGQASSSGYTF.

The chain recombines TRBV6-5 with TRBJ1-6, with unresolved D. The CDR3 is 16 residues long. Trimming removed 3 bases at V and 3 bases at J, with 12 bases between. Germline-derived CDR1 and CDR2 are MNHEY and SVGAGI. The DNA for the CDR3 is TGTGCCAGCAGTTATCATACCGGGATCTATAATTCACCCCTCCACTTT. Translated, it gives CASSYHTGIYNSPLHF.

V usage is TRBV20-1 and J usage is TRBJ2-1, with TRBD2 matching over 10 bases. V was pared by 0 bases and J by 0 bases, with 11 bases of the junction left unmatched. The CDR3 loop spans 19 amino acids. CDR1 and CDR2 from the germline V gene are DFQATT and SNEGSKA (reference sequence). CDR3 nucleotides: TGCAGTGCTAGAGATCGCGGGGCTAGCGGGAGAAGCTCCTACAATGAGCAGTTCTTC. Amino acids: CSARDRGASGRSSYNEQFF.

This clonotype was seen at least ten times. The chain combines TRBV27 with TRBJ1-2; 8 bases fit TRBD1. The CDR3 extends over 19 amino acids. Looked up from germline, CDR1 is MNHEY and CDR2 is SMNVEV (reference sequence). V was pared by 0 bases and J by 4 bases, with 16 bases of the junction left unmatched. The CDR3 spells CASSLSSRQGARFGYGYTF. CDR3 nucleotides: TGTGCCAGCAGTTTATCATCTCGCCAGGGGGCGAGGTTTGGCTATGGCTACACCTTC.

V usage is TRBV28 and J usage is TRBJ2-7; tentative D call: TRBD2 (5 bases). This CDR3 has 13 residues. V lost 6 bases and J lost 5, with 14 bases in between. Per germline, CDR1 MDHEN and CDR2 SYDVKM. DNA of the CDR3: TGTGCCAGCAGGCGACCCGGGGTGGACGAGCAGTACTTC. Its translation is CASRRPGVDEQYF.

This clonotype was seen once. V gene TRBV4-2 combines with J gene TRBJ1-2, with 9 positions matching TRBD1. Germline trimming cut 4 bases from V and 8 bases from J; bases unmatched to any gene: 11. Per germline, CDR1 LGHNA and CDR2 YNFKEQ. This CDR3 has 15 amino acids. DNA for the CDR3: TGTGCCAGCAGCCCCCAAATGGACAGGGGCGAAGGCTACACCTTC. It translates to CASSPQMDRGEGYTF.